The 14 T cell receptor beta chains in this list originate from one sample, sequenced in a study of T cell repertoires in cytomegalovirus infection. MiXCR, applied by TCRdb to the reads, yields one record per CDR3 protein. The table shows under 600,000 distinct CDR3 sequences, with about 17% occurring only once. The sample consisted of CD8+ T cells from PBMCs. These receptor sequences come from a human donor in good health (CMV status not recorded). Some clones in this sample may be carry-over from other donors' samples.

The chain recombines TRBV13 with TRBJ1-1, with D maybe TRBD1 (5 bases). Germline V CDR1 and CDR2: PRHDT, FYEKMQ (reference sequence). This CDR3 spans 16 amino acids. With 2 bases removed from V and 1 base from J, the gap between germline ends came to 14 bases. CDR3 amino acids: CASSLRGRGRNTEAFF. CDR3 bases: TGTGCCAGCAGCTTAAGGGGTCGGGGAAGGAACACTGAAGCTTTCTTT. Full variable domain (rest looked up from reference TRBV13 and TRBJ1-1): AAGVIQSPRHLIKEKRETATLKCYPIPRHDTVYWYQQGPGQDPQFLISFYEKMQSDKGSIPDRFSAQQFSDYHSELNMSSLELGDSALYFCASSLRGRGRNTEAFFGQGTRLTVV.

This clonotype was recorded a few times. The chain uses TRBV5-6 and TRBJ1-6; D ambiguous. V was shortened by 4 bases and J by 3 bases, with 20 bases between the two germline ends. Germline V gene sequence: CDR1 SGHDT, CDR2 YYEEEE. The CDR3 is made up of 18 amino acids. CDR3 in DNA: TGTGCCAGCAGCCGGCCTTCTTACAGAGGCCGCTATAATTCACCCCTCCACTTT. The encoded protein is CASSRPSYRGRYNSPLHF.

This clonotype was picked up a small number of times. The chain joins TRBV28 to TRBJ2-3, with 8 nucleotides matching TRBD1. The V segment lost 5 bases and the J segment 2 bases; nucleotides outside the gene matches: 6. The CDR3 has 15 residues. Germline CDR1 reads MDHEN; CDR2 reads SYDVKM. The CDR3 protein is CASSADRGNTDTQYF. The CDR3, as DNA: TGTGCCAGCAGTGCCGACAGGGGCAACACAGATACGCAGTATTTT.

There are many counts of this clonotype. The rearrangement joins TRBV4-2 to TRBJ2-7; no reliable D call. Trimming left V 0 bases short and J 5 bases short, with 5 bases between. Germline CDR1 and CDR2: LGHNA and YNFKEQ. CDR3 size: 12 residues. The CDR3 nucleotides are TGTGCCAGCAGCCAAGAACCCCACGAGCAGTACTTC. It specifies CASSQEPHEQYF.

This clonotype has more than one count but fewer than ten. This chain joins TRBV20-1 and TRBJ2-5, with D perhaps matching TRBD2 (6 bases). V was clipped by 5 bases and J by 3 bases, with 7 bases between them. In germline, CDR1 is DFQATT, CDR2 SNEGSKA (reference sequence). The CDR3 sequence is 11 residues long. The CDR3 nucleotides are TGCAGTGCTGTAGCGGAAGAGACCCAGTACTTC. Its protein product is CSAVAEETQYF.

This clonotype was counted at least ten times. The chain has TRBV27 and TRBJ1-2, with a tentative D call TRBD1 (5 bases). The CDR3 sequence is 14 residues long. The V end lost 3 bases, the J end lost 0 bases, and 8 bases lay between the germline ends. Germline-derived CDR1 and CDR2 are MNHEY and SMNVEV (reference sequence). For the CDR3, the DNA is TGTGCCAGCAGTTTGACAGCAACTAACTATGGCTACACCTTC. Translated, it gives CASSLTATNYGYTF.

V usage is TRBV7-9 and J usage is TRBJ2-7; 8 bases map to TRBD1. The CDR3 sequence is 15 residues long. Trimming cost V 6 bases and J 3 bases; bases outside gene matches: 10. Germline V gives CDR1 SEHNR, CDR2 FQNEAQ (reference sequence). The CDR3 loop is CASSSPGDRSYEQYF. In DNA form, the CDR3 reads TGTGCCAGCAGTTCCCCCGGGGACAGGAGCTACGAGCAGTACTTC. Combining the CDR3 with reference TRBV7-9 and TRBJ2-7 gives the whole variable domain DTGVSQNPRHKITKRGQNVTFRCDPISEHNRLYWYRQTLGQGPEFLTYFQNEAQLEKSRLLSDRFSAERPKGSFSTLEIQRTEQGDSAMYLCASSSPGDRSYEQYFGPGTRLTVT.

The chain joins TRBV28 to TRBJ2-1, with 9 bases fitting TRBD2. The CDR3 consists of 16 residues. Trimming cost V 3 bases and J 4 bases; bases outside gene matches: 7. Germline CDR1 reads MDHEN; CDR2 reads SYDVKM. Here the CDR3 reads CASSFLTSGTYNEQFF. CDR3 nucleotides: TGTGCCAGCAGTTTTTTGACTAGCGGTACTTACAATGAGCAGTTCTTC.

This clonotype was recorded many times. J is TRBJ2-1 and V is TRBV28; D possibly corresponds to TRBD1 (6 bases). Trimming took off 7 bases at V and 5 bases at J, with 12 bases between the two ends. Germline CDR1 reads MDHEN; CDR2 reads SYDVKM. This CDR3 is built from 13 residues. Written as DNA, the CDR3 is TGTGCCAGCAACAGGGCACAGAACAATGAGCAGTTCTTC. It encodes CASNRAQNNEQFF.

In its sample, this clonotype was seen a few times. The junction and the germline gene differ at one end; a read error may be behind it. The J gene is TRBJ2-1, the V gene TRBV6-6; 8 bases are shared with TRBD1. Per the germline V gene, CDR1 is MNHNY and CDR2 is SVGAGI (reference sequence). The CDR3 is made up of 15 amino acids. DNA of the CDR3: TGTGCCAGCACCCCAGCGGACAGGGAATACAGTGAGCAGTTCTTC. The encoded protein is CASTPADREYSEQFF.

Points on this clonotype: Given a much more abundant clone one base away, this may be a read error. The CDR3 ends on some other residue instead of the conserved phenylalanine or tryptophan, so this is likely a read error. The CDR3 bases are TGTGCCAGCAGCCAAGTGTCAGGGAACTATGGCTACACCTCC. It translates to CASSQVSGNYGYTS. This rearrangement joins TRBV4-2 to TRBJ1-2; perhaps TRBD1 as D (5 bases). V was shortened by 1 base and J by 2 bases, with 8 bases between the two germline ends. CDR3 length equals 14 residues. Germline loops: CDR1 LGHNA, CDR2 YNFKEQ.

This clonotype was seen only a few times. The chain has TRBV15 and TRBJ1-3, with TRBD1 matching over 8 bases. The germline gives CDR1 LNHNV, CDR2 YYDKDF (reference sequence). After removal of 5 bases from V and 2 bases from J, the junction contained 2 bases not matched to a gene. The CDR3 covers 14 residues. CDR3 coding DNA: TGTGCCACCAGCTTGGACAGGGCTGGAAACACCATATATTTT. Protein product: CATSLDRAGNTIYF.

Only a few counts were recorded for this clonotype. The chain joins TRBV28 to TRBJ1-1; D remains ambiguous. Germline V lookup: CDR1 MDHEN, CDR2 SYDVKM. This CDR3 region has 12 residues. The V end was cut by 8 bases, the J end by 0 bases, with 7 bases between. CDR3 sequence (DNA): TGTGCCAGCTTTTCTCTGAACACTGAAGCTTTCTTT. It codes for CASFSLNTEAFF.

The V and J genes are TRBV5-1 and TRBJ2-1; TRBD1 might be the D (6 bases). CDR1 and CDR2 (germline): SGHRS, YFSETQ. The V gene lost 4 bases and the J gene lost 6 bases, with 14 bases spanning the gap. The CDR3 runs to 14 residues. CDR3 residues: CASSHRQVSNEQFF. CDR3 nucleotide sequence: TGCGCCAGCAGCCATCGACAGGTCAGCAATGAGCAGTTCTTC.